The clone carrying this T cell receptor beta chain was counted between two and nine times. Antigen: not known. The CDR3 regions of TCR beta were amplified from RNA transcripts. When the TCR CDR3 underwent first-round RT-PCR, the HTBI primer set was used. TCRdb redid the calling of the multiplex PCR reads with MiXCR, one entry per CDR3 protein. The data show around 700,000 distinct CDR3 sequences, just over 35% seen once. The CDR3 totals 14 residues. V lost 7 bases and J lost 7, with 20 bases in between. These data are taken from a study of T cells in Graves' hyperthyroidism and ophthalmopathy. Overall study: Peripheral blood collection took place at initial diagnosis, before any treatment.

Graves' hyperthyroidism without ophthalmopathy progression within 18 months was termed stable. Reasons for excluding patients were uncontrolled infection, other autoimmune disease, pregnancy or lactation. Study-level results: Blood also showed most of the thyroid clonotypes that were expanded above 0.001.

The TCR originated in a woman between 40 and 50 years old with Graves' hyperthyroidism. Sequenced sample: blood. The V gene is TRBV12-3 or TRBV12-4, the J gene TRBJ2-7, with D possibly called TRBD1 or TRBD2 (5 bases each). CDR3 sequence (DNA): TGTGCCAGCACCGTGGGGGAATTTAGGAGGGAGCAGTACTTC. This translates into CASTVGEFRREQYF.